This T cell receptor beta chain was profiled in a study of early T cells in non-severe SARS-CoV-2 infection. This clonotype was detected many times. CDR3 length: 16 amino acids. CDR1 MGHRA and CDR2 YSYEKL come from the germline V gene. V was shortened by 1 base and J by 1 base, with 10 bases between the two germline ends. Researchers tagged individual cDNA molecules with unique molecular identifiers. TCRdb reprocessed the 5' RACE reads via MiXCR and lists one record per CDR3 protein. The table records roughly 93,000 distinct CDR3 sequences, around 10% of them present only once. The origin of this receptor is an adult who was a healthcare worker with PCR-confirmed SARS-CoV-2 infection or an uninfected control (not recorded which). The sequenced sample was whole blood. The chain couples TRBV4-1 to TRBJ2-2, with a weak D call TRBD2 (5 bases). For the CDR3, the DNA is TGCGCCAGCAGCCAAGCCCCCGGGGTGAACACCGGGGAGCTGTTTTTT. Translating gives CASSQAPGVNTGELFF.